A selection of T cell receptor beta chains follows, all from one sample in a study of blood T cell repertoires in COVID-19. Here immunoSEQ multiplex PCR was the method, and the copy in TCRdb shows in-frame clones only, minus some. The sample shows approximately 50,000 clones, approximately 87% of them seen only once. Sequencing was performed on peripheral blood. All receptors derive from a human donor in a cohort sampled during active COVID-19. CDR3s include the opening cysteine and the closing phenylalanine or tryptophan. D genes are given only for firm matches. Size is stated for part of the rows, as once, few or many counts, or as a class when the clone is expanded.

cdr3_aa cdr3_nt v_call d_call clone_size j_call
CASSQGGDRGLFGYTF TGTGCCAGCAGCCAAGGAGGGGACAGGGGCTTGTTTGGCTACACCTTC TRBV3-1/TRBV3-2 TRBD1 NA TRBJ1-2
CASKWGGTAGEQYF TGTGCCAGCAAATGGGGCGGGACCGCCGGCGAGCAGTACTTC TRBV28 NA NA TRBJ2-7
CASSFLGEQYF TGTGCCAGCAGCTTCCTCGGCGAGCAGTACTTC TRBV5-6 NA few TRBJ2-7
CASSPTSGMQYF TGTGCCAGCAGCCCGACTAGCGGGATGCAGTATTTT TRBV7-2 TRBD2 once TRBJ2-3
CASSVPSVGGETQYF TGTGCCAGCTCAGTTCCTTCCGTCGGCGGGGAGACCCAGTACTTC TRBV28 NA NA TRBJ2-5
CASSPQGINYEQYF TGTGCCAGCTCACCCCAGGGCATAAACTACGAGCAGTACTTC TRBV18 NA NA TRBJ2-7
CAGFSGYNEQFF TGTGCCGGGTTTAGCGGGTACAATGAGCAGTTCTTC TRBV7-9 TRBD2 NA TRBJ2-1
CASRPGQGPNYGYTF TGTGCCAGCAGACCAGGACAGGGGCCTAACTATGGCTACACCTTC TRBV5-5 TRBD1 NA TRBJ1-2
CASSHPLAGSSYEQYF TGCGCCAGCAGCCACCCTTTAGCGGGGAGCTCCTACGAGCAGTACTTC TRBV5-1 TRBD2 NA TRBJ2-7
CASSPWEGDEQFF TGTGCCAGCAGTCCGTGGGAGGGAGATGAGCAGTTCTTC TRBV25-1 TRBD2 NA TRBJ2-1
CASSLRDRGGETQYF TGTGCCAGCAGCTTAAGGGACAGGGGGGGAGAGACCCAGTACTTC TRBV5-4 TRBD1 NA TRBJ2-5
CASSLASGIGDEQYF TGTGCCAGCAGCTTGGCCTCGGGTATTGGCGACGAGCAGTACTTC TRBV5-6 NA NA TRBJ2-7
CASSDSSLGYYNSPLHF TGTGCCAGCAGTGATTCTTCGCTCGGGTACTATAATTCACCCCTCCACTTT TRBV25-1 NA once TRBJ1-6
CASSPAGTSSEQYF TGCGCCAGCAGCCCCGCCGGGACTAGCTCCGAGCAGTACTTC TRBV5-1 TRBD2 NA TRBJ2-7
CASTSPGETQYF TGTGCCAGCACTAGCCCCGGCGAGACCCAGTACTTC TRBV27 NA NA TRBJ2-5
CASSPGAAESTYEQYF TGTGCCAGCAGCCCAGGGGCGGCGGAGAGTACCTACGAGCAGTACTTC TRBV7-9 NA NA TRBJ2-7
CASSIWTAQEQPQHF TGTGCCAGTAGTATCTGGACAGCCCAGGAACAGCCCCAGCATTTT TRBV19 NA few TRBJ1-5
CASSLDGGTQYF TGTGCCAGCAGCTTAGACGGGGGGACCCAGTACTTC TRBV7-9 NA NA TRBJ2-5
CASSLNGFYEQYF TGCGCCAGCAGCTTGAACGGGTTCTACGAGCAGTACTTC TRBV5-1 NA NA TRBJ2-7
CASPNRYNEQFF TGTGCCAGCCCGAACAGGTACAATGAGCAGTTCTTC TRBV28 NA NA TRBJ2-1
CASSLAVGLAGNF TGTGCCAGCAGTTTAGCGGTCGGACTAGCGGGGAACTTC TRBV12-3/TRBV12-4 TRBD2 NA TRBJ2-5
CASSQAIPGGSGANVLTF TGTGCCAGCAGCCAAGCCATTCCAGGGGGCTCTGGGGCCAACGTCCTGACTTTC TRBV3-1/TRBV3-2 TRBD1 NA TRBJ2-6
CASSPRTSGNEQFF TGTGCCAGCAGTCCAAGGACTAGCGGGAATGAGCAGTTCTTC TRBV27 TRBD2 NA TRBJ2-1
CASSGGQGFSGANVLTF TGTGCCAGCAGTGGAGGACAGGGTTTTTCAGGGGCCAACGTCCTGACTTTC TRBV28 TRBD1 NA TRBJ2-6